Below are 22 T cell receptor beta chains sequenced from a single sample in a study of blood T cells in healthy people across ages. The authors ran a second PCR of 7 to 11 cycles using a sample-barcoded 5' primer and a J-beta primer mix. TCRdb re-analysed the 5' RACE reads in MiXCR, keeping a single row per CDR3 protein. The sample yields 1,300,000 or so distinct CDR3 sequences, 55% to 75% seen once. Material: blood. Receptors originate from a man younger than 30 in good health.

The chain couples TRBV12-3 or TRBV12-4 to TRBJ2-4, with D possibly TRBD2 on 5 matching bases. The J call may be in error: the DNA end matches TRBJ2-7 better. The CDR3 length is 14 residues. The CDR3: CASSSKLVLAEQYF. The CDR3 DNA is TGTGCCAGCAGTTCGAAACTAGTTCTTGCCGAGCAGTACTTC.

The chain carries TRBV4-1 and TRBJ2-5; D might be TRBD2 (6 bases). Trimming removed 1 base at V and 2 bases at J, with 14 bases between. Germline V lookup: CDR1 MGHRA, CDR2 YSYEKL. The CDR3 consists of 16 residues. This chain's CDR3 is CASSQGVADNQETQYF. CDR3 coding DNA: TGCGCCAGCAGCCAAGGGGTAGCGGATAATCAAGAGACCCAGTACTTC.

This clonotype was counted only a few times. The genes are TRBV29-1 and TRBJ2-1; 12 bases fit TRBD2. The CDR3 spans 17 residues. The junction had 10 bases not matched to a gene; V was cut back by 3 bases and J by 4 bases. Per germline, CDR1 SQVTM and CDR2 ANQGSEA. For the CDR3, the DNA is TGCAGCGTTGATGGGGCTAGCGGGAGGGCCGCATACAATGAGCAGTTCTTC. This gives the protein CSVDGASGRAAYNEQFF.

The rearrangement links TRBV6-2 or TRBV6-3 to TRBJ2-3; D is uncertain. Germline V CDR1 and CDR2: MNHEY, SVGEGT. The CDR3 runs to 14 residues. V lost 3 bases, J lost 2 bases, and 9 bases lay in between. In DNA, the CDR3 is TGTGCCAGCAGTTATTCATACACCACAGATACGCAGTATTTT. Translation gives CASSYSYTTDTQYF.

This clonotype occurred a few times. The rearrangement links TRBV12-3 or TRBV12-4 to TRBJ1-1, with D hard to call. The V and J ends lost 3 bases and 0 bases respectively, with 8 bases between them. CDR3 size: 14 residues. CDR3 nucleotides: TGTGCCAGCAGTTTTCAGGCCATGAACACTGAAGCTTTCTTT. Its protein product is CASSFQAMNTEAFF.

V gene TRBV27 combines with J gene TRBJ1-1; TRBD1 matches at 10 bases. Germline assignment: CDR1 MNHEY and CDR2 SMNVEV (reference sequence). V was clipped by 8 bases and J by 4 bases; unmatched bases: 4. This CDR3 comprises 13 residues. CDR3 residues: CASGQGEFTEAFF. The CDR3 DNA reads TGTGCCAGCGGACAGGGGGAGTTCACTGAAGCTTTCTTT.

This clonotype was seen repeatedly, ten times or more. The rearrangement uses TRBV10-3 and TRBJ2-6; weak D call: TRBD1 (5 bases). V was trimmed by 5 bases and J by 0 bases, leaving 8 bases between them. The CDR3 length is 15 residues. Looked up from germline, CDR1 is ENHRY and CDR2 is SYGVKD. The CDR3 DNA is TGTGCCATCAGTTCAGGGTACTCTGGGGCCAACGTCCTGACTTTC. Translating gives CAISSGYSGANVLTF.

V usage is TRBV7-9 and J usage is TRBJ2-3; 14 bases are shared with TRBD2. CDR1 and CDR2 (germline): SEHNR, FQNEAQ (reference sequence). Trimming removed 5 bases from V and 5 bases from J; junction bases left unmatched: 9. There are 17 residues in the CDR3. CDR3: CASSPGLAGAGGDTQYF. CDR3 sequence (DNA): TGTGCCAGCAGCCCGGGACTAGCGGGAGCGGGTGGAGATACGCAGTATTTT.

This chain connects TRBV12-3 or TRBV12-4 to TRBJ2-5; possible D gene TRBD2, 6 bases. V was clipped by 2 bases and J by 6 bases, with 16 bases between them. This CDR3 comprises 15 residues. CDR3 bases: TGTGCCAGCAGTTTAACTAGCATTAGGGTTAAGACCCAGTACTTC. Its translation is CASSLTSIRVKTQYF.

Only a few counts were recorded for this clonotype. The rearrangement uses TRBV24-1 and TRBJ2-3, with 7 bases that match TRBD1. The CDR3 runs to 15 residues. The V and J ends lost 3 bases and 4 bases, in that order; junction bases with no gene match: 6. Germline V gene lookup returns CDR1 KGHDR and CDR2 SFDVKD. The CDR3 reads CATSDPGQVADTQYF. CDR3 bases: TGTGCCACCAGTGATCCTGGACAGGTGGCAGATACGCAGTATTTT.

V gene TRBV24-1 combines with J gene TRBJ1-1; D is undetermined. V was pared by 9 bases and J by 7 bases, with 17 bases between. This CDR3 is built from 13 residues. The germline V gene has CDR1 KGHDR and CDR2 SFDVKD. The CDR3 sequence is CATASRSTFEAFF. DNA of the CDR3: TGTGCCACCGCTTCGAGGTCAACCTTTGAAGCTTTCTTT.

For the CDR3, the DNA is TGCGCCAGCAGTGAAGCTGGGCCCACGAACACTGAAGCTTTCTTT. Protein sequence: CASSEAGPTNTEAFF. The chain uses TRBV10-2 and TRBJ1-1; D uncertain. Germline V gene data show CDR1 as WSHSY and CDR2 as SAAADI. V lost 3 bases and J 1 base, leaving 12 bases between the germline ends. The CDR3 consists of 15 residues.

V gene TRBV3-1 combines with J gene TRBJ2-1, with D possibly being TRBD2 (5 bases). Germline V gene sequence: CDR1 LGHDT, CDR2 YNNKEL (reference sequence). V lost 0 bases and J lost 0, with 12 bases in between. This CDR3 has 17 residues. CDR3 in DNA: TGTGCCAGCAGCCAAGATGAGGGCGGAAGCTCCTACAATGAGCAGTTCTTC. Its translation is CASSQDEGGSSYNEQFF.

The chain employs TRBV11-2 and TRBJ1-2; D is unresolved. CDR1 and CDR2 (germline): SGHAT, FQNNGV. Trimming took 0 bases from V and 5 from J, leaving 7 bases between them. The CDR3 runs 13 residues. The CDR3 nucleotides are TGTGCCAGCAGCTTAGAAAGTGGGTATGGCTACACCTTC. It specifies CASSLESGYGYTF.

This clonotype was detected a few times. The chain employs TRBV6-6 and TRBJ2-7, with D perhaps matching TRBD1 (6 bases). Between the trimmed V and J ends, which lost 2 bases and 3 bases, there was a span of 8 bases. There are 13 residues in the CDR3. Germline-derived CDR1 and CDR2 are MNHNY and SVGAGI (reference sequence). The CDR3 DNA sequence: TGTGCCAGCAGTTACGGACAGATCTACGAGCAGTACTTC. As protein: CASSYGQIYEQYF.

V and J are TRBV15 and TRBJ2-5; D perhaps matches TRBD2 (5 bases). The CDR3 is 15 amino acids. Trimming took off 3 bases at V and 2 bases at J, with 13 bases between the two ends. Per germline, CDR1 LNHNV and CDR2 YYDKDF (reference sequence). CDR3 in DNA: TGTGCCACCAGCAGTGCGGACTGGACTCAAGAGACCCAGTACTTC. Encoded protein: CATSSADWTQETQYF.

This chain links TRBV4-1 with TRBJ1-5, with D hard to call. In germline, CDR1 is MGHRA, CDR2 YSYEKL. The CDR3 consists of 13 residues. Trimming cost V 5 bases and J 5 bases, with 10 bases left between them. The CDR3 reads CASSNTEYQPQHF. The CDR3 DNA reads as TGCGCCAGCAGCAACACAGAGTATCAGCCCCAGCATTTT.

The chain combines TRBV15 with TRBJ1-1, with TRBD1 matching over 8 bases. CDR3 length: 16 amino acids. V shed 4 bases, J shed 3 bases, and the junction held 10 bases outside the gene matches. Germline CDR1 LNHNV, CDR2 YYDKDF (reference sequence). CDR3 sequence (DNA): TGTGCCACCAGCATATACAGGGGGAGGTTGGACACTGAAGCTTTCTTT. Protein sequence: CATSIYRGRLDTEAFF.

The V and J genes are TRBV5-1 and TRBJ1-2; 7 bases match TRBD1. J was trimmed by 2 bases and V by 4 bases; bases with no gene match: 5. Germline V gene sequence: CDR1 SGHRS, CDR2 YFSETQ. The CDR3 loop spans 14 amino acids. The CDR3 here is CASSVMTGNYGYTF. In DNA, the CDR3 is TGCGCCAGCAGCGTGATGACAGGGAACTATGGCTACACCTTC. The full variable domain, with the rest looked up from reference TRBV5-1 and TRBJ1-2, is KAGVTQTPRYLIKTRGQQVTLSCSPISGHRSVSWYQQTPGQGLQFLFEYFSETQRNKGNFPGRFSGRQFSNSRSEMNVSTLELGDSALYLCASSVMTGNYGYTFGSGTRLTVV.

The genes are TRBV18 and TRBJ1-2, with D possibly TRBD1 on 6 matching bases. V lost 5 bases and J lost 0, with 16 bases in between. CDR1 and CDR2 (germline): KGHSH, LQKENI. CDR3 length: 16 amino acids. The CDR3 here is CASSNLPGQPNYGYTF. The DNA of the CDR3 is TGTGCCAGCTCAAATCTGCCGGGACAACCTAACTATGGCTACACCTTC.

The gene calls are TRBV29-1 and TRBJ1-2, with unresolved D. Looked up from germline, CDR1 is SQVTM and CDR2 is ANQGSEA. V was trimmed by 4 bases and J by 8 bases, leaving 11 bases between them. The CDR3 has 11 residues. DNA of the CDR3: TGCAGCGTTGGGGAGGCAGAAGGCTACACCTTC. Amino acid sequence: CSVGEAEGYTF.

The rearrangement joins TRBV9 to TRBJ1-2; D is ambiguous. Trimming took 3 bases from V and 4 from J, leaving 19 bases between them. Germline CDR1 reads SGDLS; CDR2 reads YYNGEE. The CDR3 is 16 residues long. The CDR3, as DNA: TGTGCCAGCAGCGGGACTTCAGGACGGAACTTCTATGGCTACACCTTC. Translated: CASSGTSGRNFYGYTF.